The rows below give T cell receptor beta chains drawn from one sample of a study of T cell responses to AZD1222 COVID-19 vaccine. TCRdb's copy holds only in-frame clones and misses some; the assay was immunoSEQ multiplex PCR. The sample holds more than 95,000 clones, roughly 90% seen once. The sequencing used peripheral blood, collected on day 0 of AZD1222 vaccination. Every receptor here comes from an adult in good health. The conserved cysteine and the conserved F or W are not part of the CDR3 here. Rows may omit the clone size; those that give it use once, few, many or a size class.

v_gene: TRBV4-2; j_gene: TRBJ1-2; abundance: .; CDR3aa: ASSQVGAAITNYGYT
v_gene: TRBV28; j_gene: TRBJ2-5; abundance: .; CDR3aa: ASSLWPGLAGGPETQY
v_gene: TRBV19; j_gene: TRBJ2-1; abundance: .; CDR3aa: ASSIRDRHNEQF
v_gene: TRBV28; j_gene: TRBJ1-1; abundance: .; CDR3aa: ASRTGGDTEAF
v_gene: TRBV7-2; j_gene: TRBJ2-3; abundance: .; CDR3aa: ASTPGRDTQY
v_gene: TRBV5-1; j_gene: TRBJ2-2; abundance: .; CDR3aa: ASSLGNTGELF
v_gene: TRBV5-4; j_gene: TRBJ2-1; abundance: .; CDR3aa: ASSSGDRGYNEQF
v_gene: TRBV6-1; j_gene: TRBJ1-2; abundance: .; CDR3aa: ASSERGRRNGYT
v_gene: TRBV3-1/TRBV3-2; j_gene: TRBJ2-6; abundance: .; CDR3aa: ASSQTSGSHSGANVLT
v_gene: TRBV5-1; j_gene: TRBJ2-7; abundance: .; CDR3aa: ASNNGRYEQY
v_gene: TRBV5-1; j_gene: TRBJ2-3; abundance: once; CDR3aa: ASSLEGTDTQY
v_gene: TRBV7-9; j_gene: TRBJ2-7; abundance: .; CDR3aa: ASSLDGGPYEQY
v_gene: TRBV24-1; j_gene: TRBJ2-7; abundance: .; CDR3aa: ATSAAGARGGQY
v_gene: TRBV11-3; j_gene: TRBJ1-5; abundance: .; CDR3aa: ASSLDLRGLSNQPQH
v_gene: TRBV11-2; j_gene: TRBJ1-1; abundance: .; CDR3aa: ASSQPGQRNTEAF
v_gene: TRBV6-6; j_gene: TRBJ1-5; abundance: .; CDR3aa: ASSLTGERNQPQH
v_gene: TRBV7-9; j_gene: TRBJ1-1; abundance: .; CDR3aa: ASSLLISGDTEAF
v_gene: TRBV29-1; j_gene: TRBJ2-1; abundance: .; CDR3aa: SAPRGGGYNEQF
v_gene: TRBV5-6; j_gene: TRBJ2-3; abundance: .; CDR3aa: ASSLARLASTDTQY
v_gene: TRBV27; j_gene: TRBJ1-3; abundance: .; CDR3aa: ASTSRQGSGNTIY
v_gene: TRBV15; j_gene: TRBJ2-1; abundance: .; CDR3aa: ATSPVGRVYNEQF
v_gene: TRBV7-9; j_gene: TRBJ1-1; abundance: .; CDR3aa: ASSPFGGAMNTEAF
v_gene: TRBV10-3; j_gene: TRBJ2-1; abundance: .; CDR3aa: AISERPGTSRYNEQF
v_gene: TRBV11-2; j_gene: TRBJ1-2; abundance: .; CDR3aa: ASSLGGYGYT
v_gene: TRBV12-3/TRBV12-4; j_gene: TRBJ2-1; abundance: once; CDR3aa: ASSLRQGQF
v_gene: TRBV7-2; j_gene: TRBJ1-3; abundance: once; CDR3aa: ASSLSSGNTIY
v_gene: TRBV7-3; j_gene: TRBJ1-1; abundance: .; CDR3aa: ASSLGAAHTEAF
v_gene: TRBV4-1; j_gene: TRBJ1-5; abundance: .; CDR3aa: ASSPGVGGNQPQH
v_gene: TRBV6-1; j_gene: TRBJ2-1; abundance: .; CDR3aa: ASSEPEDPGHEQF
v_gene: TRBV6-1; j_gene: TRBJ1-5; abundance: .; CDR3aa: ASSEEEGGNQPQH
v_gene: TRBV7-8; j_gene: TRBJ1-3; abundance: .; CDR3aa: ASSPQTGGNTIY
v_gene: TRBV6-6; j_gene: TRBJ2-1; abundance: .; CDR3aa: ASSLGPYNEQF
v_gene: TRBV27; j_gene: TRBJ1-3; abundance: .; CDR3aa: ASSARSGNTIY
v_gene: TRBV9; j_gene: TRBJ2-7; abundance: .; CDR3aa: ASSVGFQGGYEQY
v_gene: TRBV15; j_gene: TRBJ2-7; abundance: .; CDR3aa: ATSTRTSGSYEQY
v_gene: TRBV25-1; j_gene: TRBJ2-3; abundance: .; CDR3aa: ASSGLRDTQY
v_gene: TRBV18; j_gene: TRBJ1-2; abundance: once; CDR3aa: ASSPPSPGGSYGYT
v_gene: TRBV30; j_gene: TRBJ1-6; abundance: .; CDR3aa: AWSVRTGSSPLH
v_gene: TRBV5-1; j_gene: TRBJ1-2; abundance: .; CDR3aa: ASSLGEGGLYGYT
v_gene: TRBV4-2; j_gene: TRBJ2-3; abundance: few; CDR3aa: ASSLTYADTQY
v_gene: TRBV6-5; j_gene: TRBJ2-2; abundance: .; CDR3aa: ASSYSTGTGELF
v_gene: TRBV6-5; j_gene: TRBJ2-7; abundance: .; CDR3aa: ASSRRDRYEQY
v_gene: TRBV6-5; j_gene: TRBJ2-2; abundance: .; CDR3aa: ASSYSQGWTGELF
v_gene: TRBV11-2; j_gene: TRBJ2-1; abundance: .; CDR3aa: ASSLVALISYNEQF
v_gene: TRBV2; j_gene: TRBJ1-5; abundance: .; CDR3aa: ASSGTGGNQPQH
v_gene: TRBV28; j_gene: TRBJ2-1; abundance: .; CDR3aa: ASVGLAAYNEQF
v_gene: TRBV19; j_gene: TRBJ2-3; abundance: .; CDR3aa: ASSITPGLAGEDTQY
v_gene: TRBV24-1; j_gene: TRBJ2-1; abundance: .; CDR3aa: ATSGTYNEQF
v_gene: TRBV5-4; j_gene: TRBJ2-4; abundance: .; CDR3aa: ASSVDRGGEIQY
v_gene: TRBV2; j_gene: TRBJ1-1; abundance: .; CDR3aa: AGVGSTEAF
v_gene: TRBV6-5; j_gene: TRBJ2-6; abundance: .; CDR3aa: ASSSVNDVLT
v_gene: TRBV28; j_gene: TRBJ2-1; abundance: .; CDR3aa: ASMTVGAYVYNEQF
v_gene: TRBV19; j_gene: TRBJ2-2; abundance: .; CDR3aa: ASRMEALVELF